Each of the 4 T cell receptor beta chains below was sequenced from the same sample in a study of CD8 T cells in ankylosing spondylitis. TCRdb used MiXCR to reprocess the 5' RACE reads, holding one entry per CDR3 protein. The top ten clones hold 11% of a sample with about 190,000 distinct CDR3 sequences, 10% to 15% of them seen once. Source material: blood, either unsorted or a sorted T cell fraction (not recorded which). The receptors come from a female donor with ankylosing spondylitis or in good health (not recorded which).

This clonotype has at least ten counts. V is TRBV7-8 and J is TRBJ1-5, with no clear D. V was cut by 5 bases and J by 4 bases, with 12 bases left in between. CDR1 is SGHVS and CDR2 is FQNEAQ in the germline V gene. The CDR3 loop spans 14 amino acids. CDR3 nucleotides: TGTGCCAGCAGCCAGCGGGCAGAAAATCAGCCCCAGCATTTT. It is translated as CASSQRAENQPQHF.

The chain's CDR3 is CASEGLAGSDEQFF. The CDR3 DNA is TGTGCCAGCGAGGGACTAGCGGGAAGCGATGAGCAGTTCTTC. This chain uses TRBV7-9 with TRBJ2-1; TRBD2 matches 13 bases. V shed 8 bases, J shed 8 bases, and the junction held 6 bases outside the gene matches. The CDR3 spans 14 residues. Germline CDR1 SEHNR, CDR2 FQNEAQ (reference sequence).

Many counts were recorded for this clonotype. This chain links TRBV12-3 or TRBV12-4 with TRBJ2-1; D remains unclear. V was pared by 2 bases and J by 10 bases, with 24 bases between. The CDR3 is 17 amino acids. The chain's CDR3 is CASSLSHQNPRPWEQFF. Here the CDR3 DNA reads TGTGCCAGCAGTTTATCCCATCAAAACCCGAGACCCTGGGAGCAGTTCTTC.

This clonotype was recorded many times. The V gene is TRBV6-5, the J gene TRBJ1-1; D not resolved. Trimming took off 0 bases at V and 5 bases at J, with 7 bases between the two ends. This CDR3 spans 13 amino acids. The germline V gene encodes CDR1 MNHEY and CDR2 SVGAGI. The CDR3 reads CASSYSIGTEAFF. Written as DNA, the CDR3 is TGTGCCAGCAGTTACTCGATCGGGACTGAAGCTTTCTTT.